These 4 T cell receptor beta chains were sequenced from one sample in a study of T cell responses to AZD1222 COVID-19 vaccine. The protocol was immunoSEQ multiplex PCR, while the TCRdb copy is restricted to in-frame clones and leaves out a portion. The table shows about 98,000 clones, with over 75% occurring only once. The specimen comprised peripheral blood, sampled on day 0 of AZD1222 vaccination. These TCRs come from an adult in good health.

In this sample, this clone turned up a few times. The V and J genes are TRBV2 and TRBJ2-5; no clear D gene. Germline values: CDR1 SNHLY, CDR2 FYNNEI. V was cut by 6 bases and J by 4 bases, with 9 bases left in between. The length of the CDR3 is 12 residues. This CDR3 is CASRQDRETQYF. In DNA, the CDR3 is TGTGCCAGCAGACAAGATAGAGAGACCCAGTACTTC. The full variable domain, with the rest looked up from reference TRBV2 and TRBJ2-5, is EPEVTQTPSHQVTQMGQEVILRCVPISNHLYFYWYRQILGQKVEFLVSFYNNEISEKSEIFDDQFSVERPDGSNFTLKIRSTKLEDSAMYFCASRQDRETQYFGPGTRLLVL.

The chain combines TRBV2 with TRBJ1-2; possible D gene TRBD1, 6 bases. CDR3 length equals 15 residues. The germline V and J ends were trimmed by 5 bases and 4 bases, with 17 bases remaining between them. Germline lookup yields CDR1 SNHLY and CDR2 FYNNEI. This CDR3 is CASSKETGYVYGYTF. DNA of the CDR3: TGTGCCAGCAGTAAAGAGACAGGTTACGTCTATGGCTACACCTTC.

This chain links TRBV15 with TRBJ2-2; no definite D call. Trimming stripped 3 bases from V and 4 bases from J, with 9 bases between. Germline V CDR1 and CDR2: LNHNV, YYDKDF (reference sequence). The CDR3 is made up of 14 amino acids. The CDR3 coding sequence is TGTGCCACCAGCAGTCCAGGAACCACCGGGGAGCTGTTTTTT. The encoded protein is CATSSPGTTGELFF.

The chain uses TRBV18 and TRBJ1-6, with TRBD1 identical over 8 bases. The CDR3 is 15 amino acids. The V gene's germline CDR1 is KGHSH and CDR2 LQKENI. Trimming cost V 5 bases and J 8 bases; bases outside gene matches: 8. In nucleotides, the CDR3 is TGTGCCAGCTCAGCCTCTGGACAGGGCGATTCACCCCTCCACTTT. The encoded protein is CASSASGQGDSPLHF.